The clone carrying this TCR beta chain was recorded many times. The TCR beta CDR3 regions underwent amplification using RNA transcripts as the source. When the TCR CDR3 underwent first-round RT-PCR, the HTBI primer set was used. MiXCR, applied by TCRdb to the multiplex PCR reads, yields one record per CDR3 protein. This sample has about 560,000 distinct CDR3 sequences, with approximately 15% found just once. This entry is derived from a study of T cells in Graves' hyperthyroidism and ophthalmopathy. Germline assignment: CDR1 KGHSH and CDR2 LQKENI. After removal of 0 bases from V and 8 bases from J, the junction contained 6 bases not matched to a gene. The CDR3 sequence is 16 residues long.

Material for sequencing was blood. The V gene is TRBV18, the J gene TRBJ2-1; 11 nucleotides align to TRBD2. The TCR was taken from a woman aged 18-29 years with Graves' hyperthyroidism. The CDR3: CASSPPTSGAMDEQFF. CDR3 bases: TGTGCCAGCTCACCACCGACTAGCGGGGCTATGGATGAGCAGTTCTTC. Variable domain in full (rest from reference TRBV18 and TRBJ2-1): NAGVMQNPRHLVRRRGQEARLRCSPMKGHSHVYWYRQLPEEGLKFMVYLQKENIIDESGMPKERFSAEFPKEGPSILRIQQVVRGDSAAYFCASSPPTSGAMDEQFFGPGTRLTVL.